One sample yielded the 5 T cell receptor beta chains listed below, sequenced in a study of blood T cells in healthy people across ages. A J-beta primer mix and a sample-barcoded 5' primer were used in a second PCR of roughly 6 to 11 cycles. TCRdb re-analysed the 5' RACE reads in MiXCR, keeping a single row per CDR3 protein. Here the sample spans hundreds of thousands of distinct CDR3 sequences, roughly 50% being singletons. Sequencing was done on a sample of blood. The origin of the receptors is a man under 40 in good health.

The chain has TRBV28 and TRBJ2-3, with D perhaps TRBD1 (6 bases). The CDR3 consists of 14 residues. The V gene lost 6 bases and the J gene lost 0 bases, with 10 bases spanning the gap. CDR1 is MDHEN and CDR2 is SYDVKM in the germline V gene. CDR3 nucleotide sequence: TGTGCCAGCAGAGGACAGCTGAGCACAGATACGCAGTATTTT. Residues: CASRGQLSTDTQYF.

V gene TRBV7-6 combines with J gene TRBJ2-5; a possible D gene is TRBD1 (6 bases). Germline-derived CDR1 and CDR2 are SGHVS and FNYEAQ. The CDR3 consists of 15 residues. Trimming cost V 4 bases and J 5 bases, with 17 bases left between them. The CDR3 sequence is CASSSRRGAGETQYF. In DNA form, the CDR3 reads TGTGCCAGCAGCTCCCGCAGGGGAGCAGGGGAGACCCAGTACTTC.

The rearrangement links TRBV20-1 to TRBJ2-1; D perhaps matches TRBD1 (6 bases). The CDR3 is made up of 16 amino acids. Germline V gives CDR1 DFQATT, CDR2 SNEGSKA (reference sequence). V dropped 0 bases and J dropped 8 bases, with 20 bases sitting between them. The CDR3: CSARDPGQLSFDEQFF. DNA for the CDR3: TGCAGTGCTAGAGATCCAGGACAGCTTAGCTTCGATGAGCAGTTCTTC.

The rearrangement links TRBV7-3 to TRBJ2-1; 8 nucleotides align to TRBD2. Germline V gene sequence: CDR1 SGHTA, CDR2 FQGTGA. This CDR3 is built from 14 residues. Trimming removed 8 bases from V and 7 bases from J; junction bases left unmatched: 10. The CDR3 protein is CASSRGGGSNEQFF. The CDR3 DNA sequence: TGTGCCAGCTCGCGGGGCGGGGGGTCGAATGAGCAGTTCTTC.

The rearrangement joins TRBV10-3 to TRBJ2-5; a possible D gene is TRBD2 (6 bases). Germline loops: CDR1 ENHRY, CDR2 SYGVKD. CDR3 length: 13 amino acids. V was clipped by 7 bases and J by 1 base, with 10 bases between them. The CDR3 nucleotides are TGTGCCATCATTGGAGGGGTCCAAGAGACCCAGTACTTC. Translating it yields CAIIGGVQETQYF.